Reported below is one TCR beta chain. Its antigen is undetermined. As for treatment: roughly 10-day PBMC culture with coronavirus spike peptide pools or control peptides (ViraFEST assay). These data originate in a study of vaccination and CD4 T cells after COVID-19. The Oncomine TCR Beta short-read assay sequenced DNA from cultured CD4+ T cells. TCRdb fed the PCR reads into MiXCR, producing one record per CDR3 protein. Here the sample spans some 14,000 distinct CDR3 sequences, less than 50% being singletons. The germline gives CDR1 MNHEY, CDR2 SVGEGT. Trimming removed 0 bases from V and 2 bases from J, with 8 bases in between. CDR3 length: 15 amino acids.

The TCR comes from a human donor who had recovered from COVID-19. Sequenced: CD4+ T cells from blood, cultured in vitro. The chain joins TRBV6-2 or TRBV6-3 to TRBJ1-5; D is undetermined. This CDR3 reads CASSYSGYRNQPQHF. CDR3 nucleotide sequence: TGTGCCAGCAGTTACTCGGGATACCGCAATCAGCCCCAGCATTTT.